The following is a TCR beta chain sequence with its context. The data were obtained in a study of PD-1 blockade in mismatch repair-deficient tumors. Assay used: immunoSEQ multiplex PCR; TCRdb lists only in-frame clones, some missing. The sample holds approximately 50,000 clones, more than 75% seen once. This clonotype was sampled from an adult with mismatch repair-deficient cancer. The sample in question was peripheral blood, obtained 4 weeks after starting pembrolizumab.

CDR3 nucleotide sequence: TGTGCCACCAAGCTAGCGGGCTTCCAAGAGACCCAGTACTTC. This sequence encodes CATKLAGFQETQYF. The chain links TRBV6-5 to TRBJ2-5, with 8 bases aligning to TRBD2. CDR3 size: 14 residues. CDR1 is MNHEY and CDR2 is SVGAGI in the germline V gene. V was clipped by 10 bases and J by 1 base; unmatched bases: 8.